Each of the 24 T cell receptor beta chains below was sequenced from the same sample in a study of CD8 T cells in Susac syndrome. Random hexamers primed reverse transcription of roughly 0.5 to 1 ug RNA. TCRdb analysed the immunoSEQ multiplex PCR reads with MiXCR anew, one entry per CDR3 protein. Of over 150,000 distinct CDR3 sequences in the sample, 90% to 95% were seen once. Sequencing was performed on CD4+ T cells from PBMCs. The receptors were sampled from a human donor with Susac syndrome.

CDR3: CASSRTGGGNQPQHF. CDR3 DNA sequence: TGCGCCAGCAGCAGGACAGGGGGCGGCAATCAGCCCCAGCATTTT. The chain joins TRBV4-1 to TRBJ1-5, with 11 positions matching TRBD1. Trimming took 5 bases from V and 2 from J; bases not matched to a gene: 2. CDR1 and CDR2 from the germline V gene are MGHRA and YSYEKL. The CDR3 is 15 amino acids.

This chain uses TRBV7-2 with TRBJ1-2; 8 bases map to TRBD1. V trimming: 5 bases; J trimming: 12 bases; junction bases outside the gene matches: 11. Germline-derived CDR1 and CDR2 are SGHTA and FQGNSA. This CDR3 comprises 13 residues. This CDR3 is CASSRGQGRTDTF. The CDR3 DNA follows: TGTGCCAGCAGCCGAGGACAGGGAAGGACGGACACCTTC.

The chain combines TRBV12-3 or TRBV12-4 with TRBJ2-1; TRBD1 aligns across 8 bases. V trimming: 7 bases; J trimming: 8 bases; junction bases outside the gene matches: 4. The CDR3 runs to 12 residues. CDR3: CASTGQGDEQFF. Written as DNA, the CDR3 is TGTGCCAGCACCGGACAGGGCGATGAGCAGTTCTTC.

CDR3 residues: CASGLVPTEAFF. Here the CDR3 DNA reads TGTGCTAGTGGTTTGGTACCCACTGAAGCTTTCTTT. This rearrangement joins TRBV12-5 to TRBJ1-1; the D is unclear. This CDR3 is 12 amino acids long. From germline, CDR1 is LGHNT and CDR2 FRNRAP. V lost 0 bases and J lost 4, with 3 bases in between.

This clonotype occurred once. The chain has TRBV7-2 and TRBJ2-3; D gene uncertain. Trimming took 2 bases from V and 4 from J, leaving 7 bases between them. CDR1 and CDR2 from the germline V gene are SGHTA and FQGNSA. The CDR3 totals 13 residues. This CDR3 reads CASSLMPPDTQYF. CDR3 coding DNA: TGTGCCAGCAGCTTAATGCCCCCAGATACGCAGTATTTT.

The chain uses TRBV20-1 and TRBJ1-5; 8 bases match TRBD1. CDR3 length equals 15 residues. Germline V gives CDR1 DFQATT, CDR2 SNEGSKA (reference sequence). Germline trimming cut 2 bases from V and 5 bases from J; bases unmatched to any gene: 8. The CDR3: CSARSRDRYYQPQHF. Here the CDR3 DNA reads TGCAGTGCTAGAAGCCGGGACAGGTATTATCAGCCCCAGCATTTT.

The chain combines TRBV20-1 with TRBJ2-7, with TRBD1 matching over 9 bases. Looked up from germline, CDR1 is DFQATT and CDR2 is SNEGSKA (reference sequence). V was clipped by 5 bases and J by 3 bases; unmatched bases: 11. This CDR3 is built from 15 residues. The CDR3 region has the DNA TGCAGTGCTTCTCCGGGACAGGGAAATGTCTACGAGCAGTACTTC. As protein: CSASPGQGNVYEQYF.

The CDR3 DNA is TGTGCCAGCAGCTTAGTAGCTAATAGCAATCAGCCCCAGCATTTT. This encodes CASSLVANSNQPQHF. The rearrangement uses TRBV7-6 and TRBJ1-5; D not resolved. V gave up 1 base and J gave up 0 bases, with 7 bases separating them. This CDR3 is built from 15 residues. CDR1 and CDR2 from the germline V gene are SGHVS and FNYEAQ.

The V gene is TRBV2, the J gene TRBJ1-5; a weak D match, TRBD1 (6 bases). The V gene lost 5 bases and the J gene lost 7 bases, with 18 bases spanning the gap. The CDR3 has 15 amino acids. CDR1 is SNHLY, CDR2 FYNNEI, per germline. This CDR3 reads CASSPVTGPGQPQHF. In nucleotides, the CDR3 is TGTGCCAGCAGTCCCGTAACAGGGCCGGGGCAGCCCCAGCATTTT.

CDR3 nucleotides: TGTGCCAGCAGTCCGTGGCAGTCGGGGACCCATATGGGTAATGAGCAGTTCTTC. Translation gives CASSPWQSGTHMGNEQFF. The rearrangement uses TRBV12-3 or TRBV12-4 and TRBJ2-1; the D call may be TRBD1 or TRBD2 (5 bases each). The CDR3 contains 18 residues. Trimming removed 5 bases at V and 7 bases at J, with 27 bases between.

The chain is built from TRBV7-2 and TRBJ2-5; 11 nucleotides match TRBD2. The V segment lost 5 bases and the J segment 3 bases; nucleotides outside the gene matches: 5. This CDR3 spans 15 amino acids. Germline V gives CDR1 SGHTA, CDR2 FQGNSA. CDR3 in amino acids: CASSISTSGKETQYF. CDR3 sequence (DNA): TGTGCCAGCAGCATCTCGACTAGCGGGAAAGAGACCCAGTACTTC.

The rearrangement joins TRBV20-1 to TRBJ2-1, with D possibly TRBD2 on 6 matching bases. There are 15 residues in the CDR3. The V and J ends lost 6 bases and 2 bases respectively, with 17 bases between them. Germline loops: CDR1 DFQATT, CDR2 SNEGSKA (reference sequence). This CDR3 is CSAKSAGLTYNEQFF. Here the CDR3 DNA reads TGCAGTGCCAAATCGGCGGGACTCACCTACAATGAGCAGTTCTTC.

As DNA, the CDR3 is TGTGCCAGCAGTCGGGGACTAGCGGTACAAGAGACCCAGTACTTC. This codes for CASSRGLAVQETQYF. The rearrangement joins TRBV4-2 to TRBJ2-5; 11 bases are a match to TRBD2. The CDR3 runs to 15 residues. Looked up from germline, CDR1 is LGHNA and CDR2 is YNFKEQ. V trimming: 6 bases; J trimming: 2 bases; junction bases outside the gene matches: 5.

The chain couples TRBV6-1 to TRBJ2-5; maybe TRBD1 (6 bases). The V end was cut by 6 bases, the J end by 1 base, with 15 bases between. Germline loops: CDR1 MNHNS, CDR2 SASEGT. The CDR3 has 15 amino acids. In nucleotides, the CDR3 is TGTGCCAGCAGAAAATGGACAGACTCCCAAGAGACCCAGTACTTC. Amino acid sequence: CASRKWTDSQETQYF.

The V gene is TRBV19, the J gene TRBJ1-5, with D unresolved. Trimming left V 5 bases short and J 0 bases short, with 8 bases between. Germline CDR1 and CDR2: LNHDA and SQIVND (reference sequence). The CDR3 totals 14 residues. CDR3 in DNA: TGTGCCAGTAGTCTACGGTATAGCAATCAGCCCCAGCATTTT. This encodes CASSLRYSNQPQHF. Drawing the rest from reference TRBV19 and TRBJ1-5, the complete variable domain is DGGITQSPKYLFRKEGQNVTLSCEQNLNHDAMYWYRQDPGQGLRLIYYSQIVNDFQKGDIAEGYSVSREKKESFPLTVTSAQKNPTAFYLCASSLRYSNQPQHFGDGTRLSIL.

The V gene is TRBV12-3 or TRBV12-4, the J gene TRBJ2-3; TRBD1 matches at 10 bases. The CDR3 extends over 16 amino acids. V shed 6 bases and J 1 base; nucleotides not matched to a gene: 7. The CDR3 coding sequence is TGTGCCAGCAGCCGACGGACAGGGGGTGGCACAGATACGCAGTATTTT. This encodes CASSRRTGGGTDTQYF.

The chain has TRBV9 and TRBJ2-5; 7 bases agree with TRBD1. Germline values: CDR1 SGDLS, CDR2 YYNGEE. CDR3 length equals 15 residues. V trimming: 0 bases; J trimming: 2 bases; junction bases outside the gene matches: 4. CDR3 residues: CASSVGPGGQETQYF. CDR3 nucleotides: TGTGCCAGCAGCGTAGGTCCAGGGGGTCAAGAGACCCAGTACTTC. Together with reference TRBV9 and TRBJ2-5, the CDR3 gives the full variable domain: DSGVTQTPKHLITATGQRVTLRCSPRSGDLSVYWYQQSLDQGLQFLIQYYNGEERAKGNILERFSAQQFPDLHSELNLSSLELGDSALYFCASSVGPGGQETQYFGPGTRLLVL.

The genes are TRBV28 and TRBJ2-7; 7 bases fit TRBD1. V was clipped by 7 bases and J by 0 bases; unmatched bases: 9. The CDR3 is 15 residues long. The germline V gene encodes CDR1 MDHEN and CDR2 SYDVKM. CDR3 bases: TGTGCCAGCATCCACAGACAGGGTCACTCCTACGAGCAGTACTTC. Translated: CASIHRQGHSYEQYF.

The chain has TRBV29-1 and TRBJ2-2, with D possibly being TRBD1 or TRBD2 (5 bases each). V dropped 7 bases and J dropped 4 bases, with 16 bases sitting between them. The germline CDR1 and CDR2 sequences are SQVTM and ANQGSEA. The CDR3 is 14 residues long. CDR3 sequence: CSAGRGAGTGELFF. The CDR3 DNA reads TGCAGCGCCGGAAGGGGTGCGGGCACCGGGGAGCTGTTTTTT.

This clonotype has only a few counts. The V and J genes are TRBV19 and TRBJ1-1, with D maybe TRBD1 (5 bases). CDR1 LNHDA and CDR2 SQIVND come from the germline V gene (reference sequence). The V end lost 3 bases, the J end lost 0 bases, and 8 bases lay between the germline ends. CDR3 length: 14 residues. CDR3 protein: CASSMGVVNTEAFF. CDR3 bases: TGTGCCAGTAGTATGGGGGTCGTGAACACTGAAGCTTTCTTT.

The rearrangement links TRBV7-9 to TRBJ1-5; TRBD1 agrees at 11 bases. Germline values: CDR1 SEHNR, CDR2 FQNEAQ (reference sequence). Germline trimming cut 5 bases from V and 3 bases from J; bases unmatched to any gene: 12. The CDR3 has 18 residues. For the CDR3, the DNA is TGTGCCAGCAGCGGAATTCCCGGGACAGGGGGGTACAATCAGCCCCAGCATTTT. Translated, it gives CASSGIPGTGGYNQPQHF.

This clonotype was seen a few times. The CDR3 coding sequence is TGTGCCTGGAGTGTACTTGGGAGCTCTGGAAACACCATATATTTT. Its translation is CAWSVLGSSGNTIYF. This chain joins TRBV30 and TRBJ1-3, with D uncertain. The CDR3 has 15 residues. With 0 bases removed from V and 0 bases from J, the gap between germline ends came to 9 bases. Per germline, CDR1 GTSNPN and CDR2 SVGIG (reference sequence). Variable domain in full (rest from reference TRBV30 and TRBJ1-3): SQTIHQWPATLVQPVGSPLSLECTVEGTSNPNLYWYRQAAGRGLQLLFYSVGIGQISSEVPQNLSASRPQDRQFILSSKKLLLSDSGFYLCAWSVLGSSGNTIYFGEGSWLTVV.

The chain has TRBV3-1 and TRBJ2-1, with 8 bases aligning to TRBD2. Germline V CDR1 and CDR2: LGHDT, YNNKEL (reference sequence). This CDR3 region has 14 residues. V shed 1 base and J 8 bases; nucleotides not matched to a gene: 4. CDR3 in DNA: TGTGCCAGCAGCCAAGGACTAGCGTCTGATGAGCAGTTCTTC. Its protein is CASSQGLASDEQFF.

This clonotype was picked up a small number of times. The rearrangement joins TRBV29-1 to TRBJ2-1; TRBD2 matches at 8 bases. Germline CDR1 reads SQVTM; CDR2 reads ANQGSEA. V was clipped by 7 bases and J by 4 bases; unmatched bases: 9. CDR3 length equals 14 residues. The CDR3 sequence is CSAVAGRGYNEQFF. CDR3 DNA sequence: TGCAGCGCCGTAGCGGGAAGAGGATACAATGAGCAGTTCTTC.